This T cell receptor beta chain comes out of a study of T cell clonality in common variable immunodeficiency. Of note for this clone: The CDR3 goes on 3 residues after the read ends, and that part is filled in from the germline J gene.

Clones were read by immunoSEQ multiplex PCR, and TCRdb kept only the in-frame ones, dropping some. The sample contains around 45,000 clones, none occurring once; about 0.68% lies in the top ten. Germline V gene data show CDR1 as MNHEY and CDR2 as SMNVEV (reference sequence). With 5 bases clipped from V and 1 base from J, the junction kept 4 bases outside the gene matches. The CDR3 covers 14 residues. The V call is TRBV27, the J call TRBJ2-7; 8 nucleotides match TRBD1. Source material: peripheral blood mononuclear cells. The TCR originated in a person between 18 and 75 years old in good health. Partial CDR3 DNA: TGTGCCAGCAGTCCATACAGGGGGTCCTACGAG. Its protein is CASSPYRGSYE. The whole CDR3 protein reads CASSPYRGSYEQYF.